These 20 T cell receptor beta chains were sequenced from one sample in a study of shared clonotypes between healthy human individuals. TCRdb's table, derived via immunoSEQ multiplex PCR, lists solely in-frame clones and lacks some. The profile covers over a million clones, with around 76% appearing a single time and 1.2% to 1.5% taken by the ten largest. Input material: memory CD4+ T cells sorted from blood. Indicated subset: CD45RA-negative fraction. The receptors were sampled from a man aged 18 to 35 in good health.

This chain connects TRBV5-5 to TRBJ2-7, with D tentatively TRBD2 (6 bases). The V gene's germline CDR1 is SGHKS and CDR2 YYEKEE (reference sequence). The CDR3 is 15 residues long. V dropped 1 base and J dropped 5 bases, with 16 bases sitting between them. CDR3 protein: CASSLRRGQVHEQYF. The CDR3 nucleotides are TGTGCCAGCAGCTTGAGGAGGGGCCAAGTCCACGAGCAGTACTTC.

This chain links TRBV6-5 with TRBJ2-7; D is unclear. CDR3 length equals 14 residues. Germline V gene sequence: CDR1 MNHEY, CDR2 SVGAGI. With 0 bases removed from V and 6 bases from J, the gap between germline ends came to 12 bases. The CDR3, as DNA: TGTGCCAGCAGTTACTCAAGGAGTAAAGGCGAGCAGTACTTC. Translating it yields CASSYSRSKGEQYF.

The chain recombines TRBV19 with TRBJ1-6; TRBD1 might be the D (6 bases). Trimming left V 6 bases short and J 0 bases short, with 6 bases between. The CDR3 covers 14 residues. Germline V gene lookup returns CDR1 LNHDA and CDR2 SQIVND (reference sequence). This CDR3 is CASRDSSYNSPLHF. The CDR3 coding sequence is TGTGCCAGTAGGGACAGCTCCTATAATTCACCCCTCCACTTT.

Notes on this clone: The same CDR3 is also encoded by other DNA sequences in this sample. The chain has TRBV28 and TRBJ1-1; 11 bases are a match to TRBD1. V shed 5 bases, J shed 4 bases, and the junction held 3 bases outside the gene matches. Per germline, CDR1 MDHEN and CDR2 SYDVKM. CDR3 size: 14 residues. The CDR3 protein is CASSLGQGGTEAFF. CDR3 in DNA: TGTGCCAGCAGTCTGGGACAGGGGGGCACTGAAGCTTTCTTT.

The rearrangement uses TRBV28 and TRBJ1-2; 7 positions agree with TRBD1. Germline CDR1 reads MDHEN; CDR2 reads SYDVKM. J was trimmed by 3 bases and V by 5 bases; bases with no gene match: 9. The CDR3 is made up of 15 amino acids. The CDR3 here is CASSGPGGTDYGYTF. In DNA form, the CDR3 reads TGTGCCAGCAGTGGACCCGGCGGGACAGACTATGGCTACACCTTC.

This sequence joins TRBV6-5 and TRBJ1-1; D unclear. Germline lookup yields CDR1 MNHEY and CDR2 SVGAGI. This CDR3 is 14 amino acids long. V lost 0 bases and J 3 bases, leaving 8 bases between the germline ends. This CDR3 is CASSYSAQYTEAFF. Written as DNA, the CDR3 is TGTGCCAGCAGTTACTCTGCACAGTACACTGAAGCTTTCTTT.

This clone was picked up a small number of times. The chain joins TRBV15 to TRBJ2-5; 7 positions agree with TRBD2. The germline CDR1 and CDR2 sequences are LNHNV and YYDKDF (reference sequence). The CDR3 loop spans 15 amino acids. V dropped 2 bases and J dropped 12; count of bases not matched to a gene: 15. CDR3 sequence: CATSRRTGTTLRKYF. The CDR3 DNA reads as TGTGCCACCAGCAGACGTACCGGGACTACACTGAGAAAGTACTTC.

The chain joins TRBV7-6 to TRBJ1-1; unclear D gene. Germline V CDR1 and CDR2: SGHVS, FNYEAQ. The CDR3 loop spans 12 amino acids. Trimming took 1 base from V and 7 from J, leaving 7 bases between them. CDR3 region: CASSLGHYEAFF. The DNA of the CDR3 is TGTGCCAGCAGCTTAGGGCACTATGAAGCTTTCTTT. Full variable domain (rest looked up from reference TRBV7-6 and TRBJ1-1): GAGVSQSPRYKVTKRGQDVALRCDPISGHVSLYWYRQALGQGPEFLTYFNYEAQQDKSGLPNDRFSAERPEGSISTLTIQRTEQRDSAMYRCASSLGHYEAFFGQGTRLTVV.

This clone has only a few counts. A read error may produce the germline difference seen at one junction end. The chain joins TRBV7-7 to TRBJ1-3; no firm D call. Germline CDR1 SSHAT, CDR2 FNYEAQ (reference sequence). The length of the CDR3 is 15 residues. The CDR3 nucleotides are TGTGCTAGCAGCGCTTCCTTCGGCTCTGGAAACACCATATATTTT. Residues: CASSASFGSGNTIYF.

This clone was counted a few times. This chain connects TRBV6-5 to TRBJ1-5; D gene unclear. Germline V gene lookup returns CDR1 MNHEY and CDR2 SVGAGI. This CDR3 has 11 amino acids. The germline V and J ends were trimmed by 7 bases and 4 bases, with 5 bases remaining between them. This chain's CDR3 is CASKTNQPQHF. CDR3 DNA sequence: TGTGCCAGCAAAACTAATCAGCCCCAGCATTTT.

The rearrangement links TRBV28 to TRBJ2-5; 10 bases match TRBD1. CDR3 size: 16 residues. After removal of 6 bases from V and 4 bases from J, the junction contained 11 bases not matched to a gene. From germline, CDR1 is MDHEN and CDR2 SYDVKM. CDR3 sequence reads: CASSPLGQGGGETQYF. The CDR3 nucleotides read TGTGCCAGCAGCCCCCTAGGACAGGGGGGAGGAGAGACCCAGTACTTC.

V usage is TRBV29-1 and J usage is TRBJ1-2; 8 bases fit TRBD1. The germline gives CDR1 SQVTM, CDR2 ANQGSEA. With 6 bases clipped from V and 8 bases from J, the junction kept 11 bases outside the gene matches. The CDR3 covers 13 residues. The CDR3 protein is CSVHGQGYKGYTF. CDR3 DNA sequence: TGCAGCGTGCACGGACAGGGTTATAAAGGCTACACCTTC.

V and J are TRBV7-2 and TRBJ2-5, with D uncertain. Trimming pared 0 bases from V and 5 bases from J, leaving 13 bases between. Germline assignment: CDR1 SGHTA and CDR2 FQGNSA. The CDR3 has 15 amino acids. The CDR3 region has the DNA TGTGCCAGCAGCTTAGCAGGCGGACGGGTCGAGACCCAGTACTTC. Amino acid sequence: CASSLAGGRVETQYF.

This chain connects TRBV6-6 to TRBJ2-7; 14 bases align to TRBD2. Germline CDR1 and CDR2: MNHNY and SVGAGI (reference sequence). This CDR3 spans 16 amino acids. V shed 2 bases and J 2 bases; nucleotides not matched to a gene: 2. Here the CDR3 DNA reads TGTGCCAGCAGTTACCCGACTAGCGGGGGGGCCTACGAGCAGTACTTC. Translating gives CASSYPTSGGAYEQYF.

The rearrangement joins TRBV10-3 to TRBJ1-5; no firm D call. Germline assignment: CDR1 ENHRY and CDR2 SYGVKD. CDR3 size: 16 residues. V dropped 0 bases and J dropped 4 bases, with 13 bases sitting between them. The CDR3 DNA follows: TGTGCCATCAGTGAGTCAGGCAGTTCGGGGAATCAGCCCCAGCATTTT. Protein sequence: CAISESGSSGNQPQHF.

V and J are TRBV5-1 and TRBJ1-4; D gene uncertain. CDR1 and CDR2 from the germline V gene are SGHRS and YFSETQ. With 2 bases removed from V and 5 bases from J, the gap between germline ends came to 7 bases. The length of the CDR3 is 13 residues. The CDR3 nucleotides read TGCGCCAGCAGCTTAGAACTAAATGAAAAACTGTTTTTT. The encoded protein is CASSLELNEKLFF.

This clone was observed a handful of times. This chain uses TRBV6-1 with TRBJ1-5; no definite D call. The CDR3 extends over 13 amino acids. V lost 5 bases and J 3 bases, leaving 8 bases between the germline ends. Looked up from germline, CDR1 is MNHNS and CDR2 is SASEGT. CDR3 sequence reads: CASSSDTNQPQHF. CDR3 coding DNA: TGTGCCAGCAGTTCAGACACCAATCAGCCCCAGCATTTT.

The chain couples TRBV27 to TRBJ1-6, with 8 bases identical to TRBD1. This CDR3 is built from 15 residues. Germline loops: CDR1 MNHEY, CDR2 SMNVEV (reference sequence). Trimming took 5 bases from V and 9 from J; bases not matched to a gene: 9. For the CDR3, the DNA is TGTGCCAGCAGTGCCGCGACAGGGGTGGGTTCACCCCTCCACTTT. Its protein is CASSAATGVGSPLHF.

A word on this clone: Other DNA sequences within the sample encode an identical CDR3. The chain uses TRBV18 and TRBJ2-5; 9 bases line up with TRBD1. J gave up 5 bases and V 6 bases, and 1 base lay outside the gene matches. Looked up from germline, CDR1 is KGHSH and CDR2 is LQKENI. CDR3 length equals 12 residues. The CDR3 sequence is CASSDRGETQYF. Written as DNA, the CDR3 is TGTGCCAGCTCGGACAGGGGCGAGACCCAGTACTTC.

The chain joins TRBV19 to TRBJ2-5, with TRBD2 identical over 9 bases. CDR3 length: 15 amino acids. V dropped 3 bases and J dropped 3; count of bases not matched to a gene: 5. The germline CDR1 and CDR2 sequences are LNHDA and SQIVND (reference sequence). CDR3 in amino acids: CASSIMAGGKETQYF. The DNA of the CDR3 is TGTGCCAGTAGTATTATGGCGGGGGGGAAAGAGACCCAGTACTTC.